A selection of T cell receptor beta chains follows, all from one sample in a study of regulatory T cells in long-lasting Graves disease. MiXCR was run by TCRdb on the multiplex PCR reads, yielding one entry per CDR3 protein. The data hold approximately 490,000 distinct CDR3 sequences, with 15% to 20% observed a single time. This same sample was also taken into another study, of T cells in Graves' hyperthyroidism and ophthalmopathy.

Sequencing was performed on peripheral blood mononuclear cells (PBMCs), taken at new diagnosis, from a patient treated with antithyroid drugs. Receptors were obtained from a man aged 35 to 55 with Graves disease. Each CDR3 is given with its conserved first and last residue. The D gene is left open where the match is weak. Not all rows give a size; the values are once, few, many and, for expanded clones, a class.

j_call d_call clone_size v_call cdr3_nt cdr3_aa
TRBJ2-3 - few TRBV27 TGTGCCAGCGGAGGACGACTAAGCACAGATACGCAGTATTTT CASGGRLSTDTQYF
TRBJ2-1 TRBD2 few TRBV4-1 TGCGCCAGCAGCCCCAAGACGGGGGGGGTCTCCTACAATGAGCAGTTCTTC CASSPKTGGVSYNEQFF
TRBJ1-4 - - TRBV20-1 TGCAGTGCTGCACTTAATGAAAAACTGTTTTTT CSAALNEKLFF
TRBJ1-2 - few TRBV13 TGTGCCAGCAGCCCTCCGTTGGGGGGCTACACCTTC CASSPPLGGYTF
TRBJ2-2 TRBD2 few TRBV5-8 TGTGCCAGCAGCTTGGGACTAGCGTTACGGGCCCCGAACACCGGGGAGCTGTTTTTT CASSLGLALRAPNTGELFF
TRBJ2-1 TRBD1 many TRBV28 TGTGCCAGCAGAGGGACAGGTTACAATGAGCAGTTCTTC CASRGTGYNEQFF
TRBJ2-6 TRBD1 many TRBV5-1 TGCGCCAGCAGCCCCGACAGGGGCACTGGGGGGGCCAACGTCCTGACTTTC CASSPDRGTGGANVLTF
TRBJ2-2 - many TRBV28 TGTGCCAGCAGTTTAGAAGTGGCAGAGAACACCGGGGAGCTGTTTTTT CASSLEVAENTGELFF
TRBJ1-1 - few TRBV20-1 TGCAGTGCTAGATTTCTCACGGATTCTCCGAACACTGAAGCTTTCTTT CSARFLTDSPNTEAFF
TRBJ2-1 TRBD1 many TRBV6-5 TGTGCCAGCAGTTTAGGGACAGGGGGCGTGCGAAATGAGCAGTTCTTC CASSLGTGGVRNEQFF
TRBJ2-7 - many TRBV6-1 TGTGCCAGCACGTCCCAGGGGATTCCTGGCGAGCAGTACTTC CASTSQGIPGEQYF
TRBJ2-1 - many TRBV9 TGTGCCAGCAGCGTATTGAGTCGGTCCTACAATGAGCAGTTCTTC CASSVLSRSYNEQFF
TRBJ2-6 - many TRBV28 TGTGCCAGCTCCACGGCGGGGCCTGGGGCCAACGTCCTGACTTTC CASSTAGPGANVLTF
TRBJ1-5 - many TRBV6-1 TGTGCCAGCCACAGTCGGCAAATCGATAGCAATCAGCCCCAGCATTTT CASHSRQIDSNQPQHF
TRBJ1-1 - many TRBV5-1 TGCGCCAGCAGCTTATGGAGGGTGAGCACTGAAGCTTTCTTT CASSLWRVSTEAFF
TRBJ2-1 TRBD2 few TRBV10-2 TGCGCCAGCAGTGATGTTTCTAGCGGGAGGGTTCGTTCCTACAATGAGCAGTTCTTC CASSDVSSGRVRSYNEQFF
TRBJ2-2 - - TRBV6-1 TGTGCCAGCACGGCTGGGGCTTCGAACACCGGGGAGCTGTTTTTT CASTAGASNTGELFF
TRBJ2-5 TRBD2 - TRBV3-1 TGTGCCAGCAGCCAAGGGTCTAGCGGGAGAGAGACCCAGTACTTC CASSQGSSGRETQYF
TRBJ2-5 - many TRBV28 TGTGCCAGCTCGAGAGGGAACCAAGAGACCCAGTACTTC CASSRGNQETQYF
TRBJ2-5 TRBD1 many TRBV12-3/TRBV12-4 TGTGCCAGCAGTCTCACAGGGGGCCTGCAGTACTTC CASSLTGGLQYF
TRBJ2-1 - - TRBV6-2/TRBV6-3 TGTGCCAGCATGATGATAGGGCCCGGGACGGCCCCAAGGTTCTTC CASMMIGPGTAPRFF
TRBJ2-1 TRBD1 many TRBV5-1 TGCGCCAGCAGCTACGGCCCGGGACAGGACTACAATGAGCAGTTCTTC CASSYGPGQDYNEQFF